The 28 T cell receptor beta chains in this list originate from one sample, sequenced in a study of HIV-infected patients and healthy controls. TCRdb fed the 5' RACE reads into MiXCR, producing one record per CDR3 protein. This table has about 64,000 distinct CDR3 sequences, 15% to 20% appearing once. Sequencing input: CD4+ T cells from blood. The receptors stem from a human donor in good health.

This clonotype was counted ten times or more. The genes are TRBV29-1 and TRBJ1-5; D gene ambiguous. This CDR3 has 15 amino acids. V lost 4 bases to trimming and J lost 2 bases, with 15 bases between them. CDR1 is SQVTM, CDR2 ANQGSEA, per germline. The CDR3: CSVADGVLGNQPQHF. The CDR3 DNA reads TGCAGCGTTGCAGATGGGGTTCTCGGCAATCAGCCCCAGCATTTT.

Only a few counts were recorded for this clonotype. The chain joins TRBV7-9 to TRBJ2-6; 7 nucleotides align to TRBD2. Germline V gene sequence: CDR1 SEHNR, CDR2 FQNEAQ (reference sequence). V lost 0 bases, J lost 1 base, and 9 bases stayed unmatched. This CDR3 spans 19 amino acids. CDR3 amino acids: CASSLARTLRESGANVLTF. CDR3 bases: TGTGCCAGCAGCTTAGCGAGGACCTTGCGGGAGTCTGGGGCCAACGTCCTGACTTTC.

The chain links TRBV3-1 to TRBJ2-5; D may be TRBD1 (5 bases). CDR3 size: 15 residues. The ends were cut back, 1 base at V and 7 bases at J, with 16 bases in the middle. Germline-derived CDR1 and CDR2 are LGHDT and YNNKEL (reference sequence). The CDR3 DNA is TGTGCCAGCAGCCAAGGCCAGCCAGGGTCGGGGACCCAGTACTTC. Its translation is CASSQGQPGSGTQYF.

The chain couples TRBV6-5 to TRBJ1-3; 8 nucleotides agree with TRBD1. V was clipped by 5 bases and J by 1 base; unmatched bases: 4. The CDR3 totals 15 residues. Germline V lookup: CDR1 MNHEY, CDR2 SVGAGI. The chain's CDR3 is CASSRQGWSGNTIYF. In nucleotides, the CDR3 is TGTGCCAGCAGTCGACAGGGGTGGTCTGGAAACACCATATATTTT.

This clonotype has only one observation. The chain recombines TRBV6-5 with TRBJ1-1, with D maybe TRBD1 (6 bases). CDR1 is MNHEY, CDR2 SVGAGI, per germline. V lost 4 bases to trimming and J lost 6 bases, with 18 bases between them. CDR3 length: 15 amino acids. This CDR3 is CASSSPRGGPPEAFF. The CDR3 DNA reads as TGTGCCAGCAGTTCCCCGAGGGGGGGACCCCCTGAAGCTTTCTTT.

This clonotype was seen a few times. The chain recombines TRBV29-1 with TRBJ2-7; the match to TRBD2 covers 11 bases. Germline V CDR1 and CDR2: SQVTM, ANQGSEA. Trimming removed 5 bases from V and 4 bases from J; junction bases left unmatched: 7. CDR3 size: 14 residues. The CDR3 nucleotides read TGCAGCGTTAAGACGACTAGCGGGAATTACGAGCAGTACTTC. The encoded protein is CSVKTTSGNYEQYF.

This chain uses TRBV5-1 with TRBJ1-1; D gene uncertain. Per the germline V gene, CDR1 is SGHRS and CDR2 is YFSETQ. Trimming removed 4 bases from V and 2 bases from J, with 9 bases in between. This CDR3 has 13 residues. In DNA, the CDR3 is TGCGCCAGCAGCGTGGACCTCAACACTGAAGCTTTCTTT. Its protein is CASSVDLNTEAFF.

This chain's CDR3 is CASSSQGVRETQYF. CDR3 DNA: TGTGCCAGCAGCTCGCAGGGGGTTCGGGAGACCCAGTACTTC. The chain uses TRBV7-9 and TRBJ2-5; 7 positions agree with TRBD1. The J segment lost 5 bases and the V segment lost 4 bases, leaving 7 bases of the junction unmatched. The CDR3 totals 14 residues. From germline, CDR1 is SEHNR and CDR2 FQNEAQ (reference sequence).

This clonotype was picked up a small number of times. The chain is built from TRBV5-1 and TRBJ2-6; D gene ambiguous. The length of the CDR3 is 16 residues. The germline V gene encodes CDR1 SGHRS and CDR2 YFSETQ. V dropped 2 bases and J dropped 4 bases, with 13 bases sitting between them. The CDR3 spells CASSFLFTTGANVLTF. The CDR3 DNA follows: TGCGCCAGCAGCTTTTTATTCACTACCGGGGCCAACGTCCTGACTTTC.

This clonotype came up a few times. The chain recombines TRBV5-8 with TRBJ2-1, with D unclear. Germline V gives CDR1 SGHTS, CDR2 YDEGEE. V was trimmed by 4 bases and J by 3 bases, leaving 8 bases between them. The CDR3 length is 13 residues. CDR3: CASSPGNYNEQFF. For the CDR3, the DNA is TGTGCCAGCAGCCCCGGTAACTACAATGAGCAGTTCTTC.

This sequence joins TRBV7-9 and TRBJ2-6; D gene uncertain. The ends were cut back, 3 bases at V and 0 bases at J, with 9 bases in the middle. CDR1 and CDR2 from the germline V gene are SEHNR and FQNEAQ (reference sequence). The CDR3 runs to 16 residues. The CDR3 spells CASSLWPASGANVLTF. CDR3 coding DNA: TGTGCCAGCAGCTTGTGGCCCGCCTCTGGGGCCAACGTCCTGACTTTC.

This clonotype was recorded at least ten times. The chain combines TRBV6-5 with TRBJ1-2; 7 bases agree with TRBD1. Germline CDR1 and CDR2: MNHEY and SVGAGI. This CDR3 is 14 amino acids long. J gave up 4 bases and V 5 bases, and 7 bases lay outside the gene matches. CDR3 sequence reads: CASSAGTVSYGYTF. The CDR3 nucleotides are TGTGCCAGCAGTGCAGGGACAGTCTCCTATGGCTACACCTTC.

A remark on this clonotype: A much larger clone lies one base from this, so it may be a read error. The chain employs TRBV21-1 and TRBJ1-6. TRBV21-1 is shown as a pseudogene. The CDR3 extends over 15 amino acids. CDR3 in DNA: TGTGCCAGCAGCAAAGAGACGTGGGGTTGCTTACCCCTCCACTTT. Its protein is CASSKETWGCLPLHF.

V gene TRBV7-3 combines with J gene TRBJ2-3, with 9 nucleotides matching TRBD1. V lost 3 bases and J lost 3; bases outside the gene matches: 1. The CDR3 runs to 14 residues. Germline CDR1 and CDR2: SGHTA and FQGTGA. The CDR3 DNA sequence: TGTGCCAGCAGCTTGGGACAGGGTACAGATACGCAGTATTTT. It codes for CASSLGQGTDTQYF.

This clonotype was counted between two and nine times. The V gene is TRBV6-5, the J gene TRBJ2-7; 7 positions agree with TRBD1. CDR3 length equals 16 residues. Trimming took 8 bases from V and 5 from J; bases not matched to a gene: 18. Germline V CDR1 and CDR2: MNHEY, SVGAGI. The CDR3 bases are TGTGCCAGCTCGAGGACAGGTAACGAGGTGAGCGACGAGCAGTACTTC. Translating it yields CASSRTGNEVSDEQYF.

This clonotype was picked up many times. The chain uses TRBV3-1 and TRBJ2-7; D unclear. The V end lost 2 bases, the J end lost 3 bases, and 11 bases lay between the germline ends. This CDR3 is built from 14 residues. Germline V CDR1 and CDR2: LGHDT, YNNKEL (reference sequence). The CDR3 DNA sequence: TGTGCCAGCAGCCAACGTGGCCGCCGCTACGAGCAGTACTTC. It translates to CASSQRGRRYEQYF.

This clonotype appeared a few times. The CDR3 nucleotides read TGTGCCAGCAGCCCCCTAAACAGAGCAACTAATGAAAAACTGTTTTTT. As protein: CASSPLNRATNEKLFF. The chain couples TRBV11-2 to TRBJ1-4; D is unresolved. The CDR3 length is 16 residues. Trimming pared 5 bases from V and 0 bases from J, leaving 13 bases between. CDR1 is SGHAT, CDR2 FQNNGV, per germline.

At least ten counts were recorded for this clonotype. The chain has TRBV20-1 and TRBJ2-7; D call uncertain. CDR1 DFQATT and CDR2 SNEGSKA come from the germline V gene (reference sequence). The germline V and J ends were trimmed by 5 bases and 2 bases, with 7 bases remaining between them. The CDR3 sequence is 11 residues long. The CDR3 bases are TGCAGTGCTCTCCGTGCCTACGAGCAGTACTTC. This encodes CSALRAYEQYF.

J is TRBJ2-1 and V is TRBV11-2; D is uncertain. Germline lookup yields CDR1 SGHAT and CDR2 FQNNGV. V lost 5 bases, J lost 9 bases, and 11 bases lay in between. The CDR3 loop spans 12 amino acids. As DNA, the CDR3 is TGTGCCAGCAGCCCAAAGTTGAGTGAGCAGTTCTTC. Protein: CASSPKLSEQFF.

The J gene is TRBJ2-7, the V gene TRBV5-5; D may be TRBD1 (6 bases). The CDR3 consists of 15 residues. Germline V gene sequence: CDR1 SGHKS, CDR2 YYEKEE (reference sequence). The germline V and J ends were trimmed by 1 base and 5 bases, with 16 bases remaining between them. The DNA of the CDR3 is TGTGCCAGCAGCTTGAGGGGGACCACGACCGACGAGCAGTACTTC. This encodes CASSLRGTTTDEQYF. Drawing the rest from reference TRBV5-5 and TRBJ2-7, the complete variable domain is DAGVTQSPTHLIKTRGQQVTLRCSPISGHKSVSWYQQVLGQGPQFIFQYYEKEERGRGNFPDRFSARQFPNYSSELNVNALLLGDSALYLCASSLRGTTTDEQYFGPGTRLTVT.

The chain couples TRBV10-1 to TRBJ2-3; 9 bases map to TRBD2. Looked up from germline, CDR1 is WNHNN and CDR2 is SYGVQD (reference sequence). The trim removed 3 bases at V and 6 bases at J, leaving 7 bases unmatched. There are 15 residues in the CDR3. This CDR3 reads CASSEGTLAGDTQYF. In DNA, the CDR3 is TGCGCCAGCAGTGAAGGGACACTAGCGGGCGATACGCAGTATTTT.

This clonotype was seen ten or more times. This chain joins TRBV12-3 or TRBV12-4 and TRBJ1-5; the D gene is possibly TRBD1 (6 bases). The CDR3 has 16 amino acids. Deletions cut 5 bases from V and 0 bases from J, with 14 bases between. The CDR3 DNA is TGTGCCAGCAGTCACCTGGGGGCGGATAGCAATCAGCCCCAGCATTTT. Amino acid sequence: CASSHLGADSNQPQHF.

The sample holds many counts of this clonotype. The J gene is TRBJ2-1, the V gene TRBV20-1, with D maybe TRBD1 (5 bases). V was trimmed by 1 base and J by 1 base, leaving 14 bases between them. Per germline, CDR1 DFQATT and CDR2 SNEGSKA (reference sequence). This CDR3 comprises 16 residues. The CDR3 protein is CSARVMAGKSYNEQFF. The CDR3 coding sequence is TGCAGTGCTAGAGTGATGGCAGGGAAGTCCTACAATGAGCAGTTCTTC.

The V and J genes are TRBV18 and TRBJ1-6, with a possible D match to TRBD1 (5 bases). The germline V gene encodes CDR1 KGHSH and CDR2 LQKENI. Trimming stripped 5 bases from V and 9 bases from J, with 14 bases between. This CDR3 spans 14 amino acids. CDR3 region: CASSETEGSSPLHF. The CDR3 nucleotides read TGTGCCAGCTCAGAGACAGAGGGGAGTTCACCCCTCCACTTT.

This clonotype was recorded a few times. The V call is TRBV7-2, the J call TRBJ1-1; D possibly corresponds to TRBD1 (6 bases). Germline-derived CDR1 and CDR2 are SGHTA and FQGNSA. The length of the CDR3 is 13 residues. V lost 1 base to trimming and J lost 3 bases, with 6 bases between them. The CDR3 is CASSLEGDTEAFF. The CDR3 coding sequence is TGTGCCAGCAGCTTAGAGGGGGACACTGAAGCTTTCTTT.

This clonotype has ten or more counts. The CDR3 DNA reads TGTGCCAGCAGCCAAAATGCAGACACTGAAGCTTTCTTT. Its protein product is CASSQNADTEAFF. This chain uses TRBV3-1 with TRBJ1-1; D uncertain. The CDR3 consists of 13 residues. In germline, CDR1 is LGHDT, CDR2 YNNKEL (reference sequence). Trimming took 2 bases from V and 3 from J, leaving 7 bases between them. Full variable domain (remainder filled in from reference TRBV3-1 and TRBJ1-1): DTAVSQTPKYLVTQMGNDKSIKCEQNLGHDTMYWYKQDSKKFLKIMFSYNNKELIINETVPNRFSPKSPDKAHLNLHINSLELGDSAVYFCASSQNADTEAFFGQGTRLTVV.

CDR3 protein: CASSQDVLAGVETQYF. CDR3 nucleotides: TGTGCCAGCAGCCAAGATGTACTAGCGGGAGTGGAGACCCAGTACTTC. J is TRBJ2-5 and V is TRBV14; 11 bases map to TRBD2. This CDR3 spans 16 amino acids. CDR1 and CDR2 from the germline V gene are SGHDN and FVKESK. Trimming at V came to 0 bases and at J to 5 bases, leaving 5 bases not matched to a gene.

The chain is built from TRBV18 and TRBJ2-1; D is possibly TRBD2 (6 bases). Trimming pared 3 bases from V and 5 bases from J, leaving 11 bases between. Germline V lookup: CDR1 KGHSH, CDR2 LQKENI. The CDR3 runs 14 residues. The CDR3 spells CASSPRRENNEQFF. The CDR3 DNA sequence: TGTGCCAGCTCACCGCGGCGGGAAAACAATGAGCAGTTCTTC.